Following are 22 T cell receptor beta chains from one sample sequenced in a study of a mutant IDH1 vaccine in newly diagnosed glioma. Their specific antigens are unknown. Time point here: week 23, last vaccination. The vaccine gave 300 ug of a 20-mer mutant IDH1 peptide subcutaneously per dose. The method was immunoSEQ multiplex PCR; TCRdb's version includes in-frame clones alone and lacks a portion of them. The sample lists roughly 60,000 clones; 70% to 90% were seen once. Sequenced material: PBMCs, taken from a glioma patient whose treatment included an IDH1 peptide vaccine. The receptors originated from a young man with glioma.

This clone appeared once. The rearrangement uses TRBV10-2 and TRBJ2-7, with 11 bases lining up with TRBD2. V shed 6 bases, J shed 3 bases, and the junction held 7 bases outside the gene matches. From germline, CDR1 is WSHSY and CDR2 SAAADI. CDR3 length: 15 amino acids. The CDR3 sequence: CASRNSGGAGYEQYF. The CDR3 nucleotides are TGCGCCAGCAGAAATAGCGGGGGGGCAGGCTACGAGCAGTACTTC.

This chain uses TRBV5-8 with TRBJ2-1; D gene ambiguous. This CDR3 spans 15 amino acids. Germline CDR1 and CDR2: SGHTS and YDEGEE. V gave up 6 bases and J gave up 0 bases, with 13 bases separating them. CDR3 DNA sequence: TGTGCCAGCATCGGAAGCCGAAGCTCCTACAATGAGCAGTTCTTC. This codes for CASIGSRSSYNEQFF.

The CDR3 spells CASSLAPGRGNQPQHF. The CDR3 DNA reads as TGTGCCAGCAGCTTGGCGCCAGGGAGAGGCAATCAGCCCCAGCATTTT. V usage is TRBV5-8 and J usage is TRBJ1-5, with a tentative D call TRBD1 (5 bases). From germline, CDR1 is SGHTS and CDR2 YDEGEE. V was pared by 0 bases and J by 2 bases, with 12 bases between. CDR3 length: 16 residues.

The chain uses TRBV7-6 and TRBJ2-5; TRBD1 might be the D (7 bases). Trimming left V 5 bases short and J 5 bases short, with 18 bases between. The CDR3 runs 15 residues. Germline loops: CDR1 SGHVS, CDR2 FNYEAQ. The CDR3 reads CASSPQEGAGETQYF. The CDR3 region has the DNA TGTGCCAGCAGCCCCCAAGAGGGGGCGGGGGAGACCCAGTACTTC.

The CDR3 spells CASSMSRDRGYEQYF. The CDR3 DNA is TGTGCCAGTAGTATGTCGCGGGACAGGGGCTACGAGCAGTACTTC. The chain joins TRBV19 to TRBJ2-5; 10 bases fit TRBD1. The end of the DNA is better explained by TRBJ2-7, so the J call may be wrong. This CDR3 has 15 amino acids. Germline lookup yields CDR1 LNHDA and CDR2 SQIVND (reference sequence).

The chain joins TRBV19 to TRBJ1-5; D remains ambiguous. Germline V gene lookup returns CDR1 LNHDA and CDR2 SQIVND (reference sequence). V gave up 8 bases and J gave up 0 bases, with 11 bases separating them. The CDR3 runs 14 residues. The CDR3 spells CASERINSNQPQHF. As DNA, the CDR3 is TGTGCCAGTGAGAGGATTAATAGCAATCAGCCCCAGCATTTT.

The rearrangement joins TRBV18 to TRBJ2-7; the match to TRBD1 covers 7 bases. After removal of 3 bases from V and 3 bases from J, the junction contained 8 bases not matched to a gene. The CDR3 is 15 amino acids. From germline, CDR1 is KGHSH and CDR2 LQKENI. CDR3 in DNA: TGTGCCAGCTCACCCGTAGGCAGGGGGAGCTACGAGCAGTACTTC. Translated: CASSPVGRGSYEQYF. The entire variable domain, with the rest obtained from reference TRBV18 and TRBJ2-7, is as follows: NAGVMQNPRHLVRRRGQEARLRCSPMKGHSHVYWYRQLPEEGLKFMVYLQKENIIDESGMPKERFSAEFPKEGPSILRIQQVVRGDSAAYFCASSPVGRGSYEQYFGPGTRLTVT.

This clone appeared a single time. This chain's CDR3 is CASSERDREFGWSPLHF. CDR3 bases: TGTGCCAGCAGTGAACGGGACAGGGAATTTGGCTGGTCACCCCTCCACTTT. The chain joins TRBV25-1 to TRBJ1-6; 9 bases line up with TRBD1. There are 17 residues in the CDR3. V dropped 2 bases and J dropped 10; count of bases not matched to a gene: 12. CDR1 is MGHDK, CDR2 SYGVNS, per germline.

The V gene is TRBV7-9, the J gene TRBJ1-6; D unresolved. CDR3 length: 13 residues. Trimming removed 1 base from V and 9 bases from J, with 7 bases in between. The germline gives CDR1 SEHNR, CDR2 FQNEAQ (reference sequence). The CDR3, as DNA: TGTGCCAGCAGCTTAGGGCAGACTTCACCCCTCCACTTT. Translated, it gives CASSLGQTSPLHF.

There are a few counts of this clone. The chain employs TRBV14 and TRBJ1-2; D is ambiguous. The germline CDR1 and CDR2 sequences are SGHDN and FVKESK. The CDR3 sequence is 16 residues long. V lost 3 bases to trimming and J lost 8 bases, with 22 bases between them. The CDR3 spells CASSQSFRTDSRGYTF. CDR3 nucleotides: TGTGCCAGCAGCCAGTCTTTTCGAACAGACTCTCGAGGCTACACCTTC.

The CDR3 bases are TGTGCCAGCAGCTTAACGCCAGGGGTTACTGAAGCTTTCTTT. This translates into CASSLTPGVTEAFF. V usage is TRBV11-2 and J usage is TRBJ1-1, with D possibly TRBD1 on 6 matching bases. The CDR3 covers 14 residues. Between the trimmed V and J ends, which lost 2 bases and 5 bases, there was a span of 12 bases. The V gene's germline CDR1 is SGHAT and CDR2 FQNNGV.

The chain has TRBV7-8 and TRBJ2-7; 7 nucleotides align to TRBD1. The V gene end was trimmed by 3 bases and the J gene end by 3 bases; junction bases not matched to a gene: 5. This CDR3 spans 14 amino acids. CDR1 SGHVS and CDR2 FQNEAQ come from the germline V gene. The CDR3 DNA sequence: TGTGCCAGCAGCTTTTCGGGACAGATCTACGAGCAGTACTTC. This translates into CASSFSGQIYEQYF.

V and J are TRBV9 and TRBJ1-1; D remains unclear. The CDR3 has 11 amino acids. In germline, CDR1 is SGDLS, CDR2 YYNGEE. V was clipped by 4 bases and J by 4 bases, with 5 bases between them. This CDR3 is CASSRATEAFF. The CDR3 DNA follows: TGTGCCAGCAGCCGGGCCACTGAAGCTTTCTTT. Using reference TRBV9 and TRBJ1-1 for the parts outside the CDR3, the full variable domain is DSGVTQTPKHLITATGQRVTLRCSPRSGDLSVYWYQQSLDQGLQFLIQYYNGEERAKGNILERFSAQQFPDLHSELNLSSLELGDSALYFCASSRATEAFFGQGTRLTVV.

The rearrangement uses TRBV25-1 and TRBJ1-2; weak D call: TRBD1 (5 bases). Germline V gives CDR1 MGHDK, CDR2 SYGVNS. Trimming took off 6 bases at V and 8 bases at J, with 13 bases between the two ends. The CDR3 consists of 12 residues. In nucleotides, the CDR3 is TGTGCCAGCAGAACAGGCTTACAAGGCTACACCTTC. Amino acid sequence: CASRTGLQGYTF.

The V and J genes are TRBV9 and TRBJ2-2, with TRBD1 matching over 11 bases. The germline CDR1 and CDR2 sequences are SGDLS and YYNGEE. J lost 1 base, V lost 3 bases, and 5 bases had no gene match. This CDR3 is built from 17 residues. The CDR3 bases are TGTGCCAGCAGCGCGGCGGGACAGGGGGTGAACACCGGGGAGCTGTTTTTT. This translates into CASSAAGQGVNTGELFF.

This clone was seen only once. This chain uses TRBV4-1 with TRBJ1-6; D is unresolved. The CDR3 contains 17 residues. V was trimmed by 2 bases and J by 9 bases, leaving 20 bases between them. Germline lookup yields CDR1 MGHRA and CDR2 YSYEKL. CDR3 in amino acids: CASSQFVVRAIPSPLHF. The CDR3 nucleotides are TGCGCCAGCAGCCAATTCGTAGTTAGAGCAATCCCTTCACCCCTCCACTTT.

This clone has only one observation. The gene calls are TRBV5-5 and TRBJ2-7; 8 bases fit TRBD2. Unmatched junction bases numbered 4, after V lost 0 bases and J lost 2 bases. Germline CDR1 SGHKS, CDR2 YYEKEE (reference sequence). The CDR3 runs to 15 residues. The CDR3 reads CASSLVGGAPYEQYF. The CDR3, as DNA: TGTGCCAGCAGCTTGGTCGGGGGGGCACCCTACGAGCAGTACTTC.

The chain employs TRBV19 and TRBJ1-2, with D tentatively TRBD1 (6 bases). Trimming shortened V by 5 bases and J by 5 bases, and 18 bases separated the two germline ends. The germline V gene encodes CDR1 LNHDA and CDR2 SQIVND (reference sequence). This CDR3 is built from 15 residues. The CDR3 region is CASSPSWGGKYGYTF. CDR3 sequence (DNA): TGTGCCAGTAGTCCAAGTTGGGGGGGCAAGTATGGCTACACCTTC.

The rearrangement joins TRBV5-4 to TRBJ2-5, with TRBD1 as a possible D gene (7 bases). V lost 2 bases, J lost 4 bases, and 12 bases lay in between. This CDR3 comprises 14 residues. Germline V gene lookup returns CDR1 SGHNT and CDR2 YYREEE (reference sequence). The CDR3 DNA is TGTGCCAGCAGCTTCGCAGGGGGGATAGAGACCCAGTACTTC. Translated: CASSFAGGIETQYF.

The chain uses TRBV5-8 and TRBJ2-7; maybe TRBD2 (5 bases). This CDR3 region has 13 residues. V was clipped by 1 base and J by 5 bases, with 10 bases between them. CDR1 is SGHTS, CDR2 YDEGEE, per germline. The CDR3 nucleotides are TGTGCCAGCAGCTTGACGGGATCCAACGAGCAGTACTTC. It yields the protein CASSLTGSNEQYF.

The V and J genes are TRBV19 and TRBJ2-6, with 10 bases identical to TRBD1. The germline CDR1 and CDR2 sequences are LNHDA and SQIVND (reference sequence). The CDR3 has 17 amino acids. V gave up 5 bases and J gave up 2 bases; unmatched junction bases: 6. This CDR3 is CASSPPGTGAGANVLTF. In DNA, the CDR3 is TGTGCCAGTAGTCCGCCAGGGACAGGGGCTGGGGCCAACGTCCTGACTTTC.

The chain links TRBV7-2 to TRBJ2-3; D unresolved. Trimming left V 2 bases short and J 12 bases short, with 12 bases between. Germline CDR1 is SGHTA and CDR2 is FQGNSA. The CDR3 totals 12 residues. The DNA of the CDR3 is TGTGCCAGCAGCTTACCAGGTTTGCTCCAGTATTTT. Protein product: CASSLPGLLQYF.